This passage covers 9 T cell receptor beta chains from one sample sequenced in a study of OX40 agonist ivuxolimab in advanced cancers. TCRdb keeps only in-frame clones here, not all; method: immunoSEQ multiplex PCR. The sample gives about 100,000 clones, around nine tenths of which show up once; around 0.16% is in the top ten. The sample here was CD4+ or CD8+ T cells sorted from blood, taken in a trial of the OX40 agonist ivuxolimab. The receptor source for this set is an adult with an advanced solid tumor such as melanoma, head and neck, liver or kidney cancer.

V is TRBV27 and J is TRBJ2-5; a possible D gene is TRBD1 (5 bases). CDR1 MNHEY and CDR2 SMNVEV come from the germline V gene (reference sequence). CDR3 length equals 15 residues. V dropped 5 bases and J dropped 5 bases, with 18 bases sitting between them. CDR3 nucleotide sequence: TGTGCCAGCAGTCCTTCTCAGGGAAGGCGGGAGACCCAGTACTTC. This codes for CASSPSQGRRETQYF.

The CDR3 loop reads CASSYRTANEKLFF. CDR3 DNA sequence: TGTGCCAGCAGTTACAGGACGGCTAATGAAAAACTGTTTTTT. The chain employs TRBV6-5 and TRBJ1-4; D not resolved. Germline values: CDR1 MNHEY, CDR2 SVGAGI. Trimming took 2 bases from V and 3 from J, leaving 7 bases between them. The CDR3 contains 14 residues.

V and J are TRBV6-1 and TRBJ1-2; the D is unclear. The CDR3 totals 15 residues. V was pared by 2 bases and J by 3 bases, with 13 bases between. CDR1 MNHNS and CDR2 SASEGT come from the germline V gene. CDR3 DNA sequence: TGTGCCAGCAGTGAAAGGACGGAATATTACTATGGCTACACCTTC. This gives the protein CASSERTEYYYGYTF.

This sequence joins TRBV18 and TRBJ2-7; 8 bases align to TRBD2. The length of the CDR3 is 16 residues. In germline, CDR1 is KGHSH, CDR2 LQKENI. V lost 3 bases to trimming and J lost 4 bases; unmatched junction nucleotides: 11. CDR3 sequence (DNA): TGTGCCAGCTCACCCACGGGGGGGCTTTCGCGATACGAGCAGTACTTC. It is translated as CASSPTGGLSRYEQYF.

CDR3 sequence (DNA): TGTGCCTGGAGTATGGGACATAATCAGCCCCAGCATTTT. This gives the protein CAWSMGHNQPQHF. The chain couples TRBV30 to TRBJ1-5, with a tentative D call TRBD1 (6 bases). Per germline, CDR1 GTSNPN and CDR2 SVGIG (reference sequence). The V and J ends lost 2 bases and 4 bases respectively, with 9 bases between them. This CDR3 is 13 amino acids long.

The chain is built from TRBV15 and TRBJ1-4; no reliable D call. The CDR3 has 14 amino acids. V lost 1 base and J lost 7, with 10 bases in between. Germline lookup yields CDR1 LNHNV and CDR2 YYDKDF (reference sequence). The CDR3 region is CATSRANPREKLFF. In DNA, the CDR3 is TGTGCCACCAGCAGAGCCAACCCGCGTGAAAAACTGTTTTTT. Drawing the rest from reference TRBV15 and TRBJ1-4, the complete variable domain is DAMVIQNPRYQVTQFGKPVTLSCSQTLNHNVMYWYQQKSSQAPKLLFHYYDKDFNNEADTPDNFQSRRPNTSFCFLDIRSPGLGDTAMYLCATSRANPREKLFFGSGTQLSVL.

The V call is TRBV5-1, the J call TRBJ2-3; 8 bases map to TRBD1. The CDR3 is 16 residues long. Germline V gives CDR1 SGHRS, CDR2 YFSETQ. The J segment lost 0 bases and the V segment lost 2 bases, leaving 5 bases of the junction unmatched. CDR3 sequence: CASSFGDRPSTDTQYF. CDR3 sequence (DNA): TGCGCCAGCAGCTTCGGGGACAGGCCGAGCACAGATACGCAGTATTTT.

J is TRBJ2-7 and V is TRBV10-3; tentatively, D is TRBD1 (5 bases). V lost 0 bases and J lost 6, with 9 bases in between. Germline CDR1 is ENHRY and CDR2 is SYGVKD. This CDR3 comprises 13 residues. As DNA, the CDR3 is TGTGCCATCAGTGAGTCTCAGACAGCCGAGCAGTACTTC. This encodes CAISESQTAEQYF.

V usage is TRBV7-2 and J usage is TRBJ2-2, with D possibly matching TRBD1 (6 bases). This CDR3 has 15 residues. The germline gives CDR1 SGHTA, CDR2 FQGNSA. Trimming shortened V by 5 bases and J by 7 bases, and 17 bases separated the two germline ends. In DNA form, the CDR3 reads TGTGCCAGCAGCCCCCGTGACAGGATAATCGGGGAGCTGTTTTTT. Amino acid sequence: CASSPRDRIIGELFF.